The 25 T cell receptor beta chains below were found in one sample sequenced in a study of T cell repertoires in cytomegalovirus infection. Antigens of these TCRs are unknown. In TCRdb, the reads were re-called with MiXCR into one record per CDR3 protein. The repertoire includes tens of thousands of distinct CDR3 sequences, around 30% of them detected once, and 59% sits in the top ten. The source material was CD8+ T cells from cultured PBMCs, sampled from culture after CMV antigen stimulation. The receptors originated from a human donor in good health (CMV status not recorded). Some clones in this sample may be carry-over from other donors' samples.

This clonotype was observed a handful of times. The rearrangement links TRBV20-1 to TRBJ2-5; TRBD2 agrees at 7 bases. V shed 6 bases and J 1 base; nucleotides not matched to a gene: 11. The CDR3 is 15 residues long. Looked up from germline, CDR1 is DFQATT and CDR2 is SNEGSKA (reference sequence). The CDR3 loop reads CSAAPGLPAQETQYF. The CDR3 nucleotides read TGCAGTGCAGCTCCGGGACTACCCGCCCAAGAGACCCAGTACTTC.

This clonotype appeared a few times. The chain combines TRBV5-1 with TRBJ2-7; D uncertain. Germline-derived CDR1 and CDR2 are SGHRS and YFSETQ. The length of the CDR3 is 12 residues. V lost 0 bases and J 6 bases, leaving 7 bases between the germline ends. CDR3 sequence reads: CASSLVGGEQYF. In DNA form, the CDR3 reads TGCGCCAGCAGCTTGGTGGGCGGCGAGCAGTACTTC.

A few counts support this clonotype. The V call is TRBV27, the J call TRBJ2-1, with 8 positions matching TRBD2. J gave up 11 bases and V 8 bases, and 14 bases lay outside the gene matches. The CDR3 has 14 residues. CDR1 MNHEY and CDR2 SMNVEV come from the germline V gene (reference sequence). The CDR3 region has the DNA TGTGCCAGCTTCGGGGGGGCCAACAGGTATAAGCAGTTCTTC. Protein product: CASFGGANRYKQFF.

This clonotype was observed a few times. The V call is TRBV12-3 or TRBV12-4, the J call TRBJ1-5; no clear D gene. V was cut by 7 bases and J by 0 bases, with 10 bases left in between. There are 14 residues in the CDR3. CDR3 DNA: TGTGCCAGCACCCACAGTATTAGCAATCAGCCCCAGCATTTT. Translation: CASTHSISNQPQHF.

V gene TRBV6-1 combines with J gene TRBJ1-3; no reliable D call. V was shortened by 11 bases and J by 4 bases, with 15 bases between the two germline ends. Germline V gene sequence: CDR1 MNHNS, CDR2 SASEGT. CDR3 length equals 13 residues. CDR3 coding DNA: TGTGCCGCTCAAGGTGTAGACGGAAACACCATATATTTT. Its translation: CAAQGVDGNTIYF.

The sample holds many counts of this clonotype. This sequence joins TRBV10-3 and TRBJ2-7; 7 nucleotides align to TRBD1. Looked up from germline, CDR1 is ENHRY and CDR2 is SYGVKD. The CDR3 runs to 13 residues. The V gene end was trimmed by 0 bases and the J gene end by 10 bases; junction bases not matched to a gene: 6. The CDR3 region is CAISESSGDSQYF. CDR3 nucleotides: TGTGCCATCAGTGAGTCGAGTGGGGACAGCCAGTACTTC.

This clonotype occurred many times. J is TRBJ2-2 and V is TRBV7-2, with a possible D match to TRBD1 (5 bases). Trimming shortened V by 5 bases and J by 8 bases, and 18 bases separated the two germline ends. The CDR3 extends over 15 amino acids. Looked up from germline, CDR1 is SGHTA and CDR2 is FQGNSA. The CDR3 coding sequence is TGTGCCAGCAGCCAAAGACAGATACTCGGAGGGGAGCTGTTTTTT. This codes for CASSQRQILGGELFF. Full variable domain (remainder filled in from reference TRBV7-2 and TRBJ2-2): GAGVSQSPSNKVTEKGKDVELRCDPISGHTALYWYRQSLGQGLEFLIYFQGNSAPDKSGLPSDRFSAERTGGSVSTLTIQRTQQEDSAVYLCASSQRQILGGELFFGEGSRLTVL.

As to this clonotype: A much larger clone lies a single base off, so this may be a read error. This chain connects TRBV12-3 or TRBV12-4 to TRBJ2-1; 8 bases align to TRBD2. The trim removed 3 bases at V and 7 bases at J, leaving 5 bases unmatched. The CDR3 contains 14 residues. CDR3 loop: CASSFGGAVNEQFF. The CDR3 DNA follows: TGTGCCAGCAGTTTCGGGGGGGCAGTAAATGAGCAGTTCTTC.

V usage is TRBV4-3 and J usage is TRBJ1-2; D may be TRBD1 (5 bases). CDR1 LGHNA and CDR2 YSLEER come from the germline V gene. The length of the CDR3 is 15 residues. V lost 0 bases and J lost 8, with 16 bases in between. Written as DNA, the CDR3 is TGCGCCAGCAGCCAAGACAGGGACCCTGATCTAGGCTACACCTTC. Protein product: CASSQDRDPDLGYTF.

This clonotype was seen more than once but under ten times. This rearrangement joins TRBV6-2 or TRBV6-3 to TRBJ2-3, with 13 bases aligning to TRBD2. Losses at the gene ends were 2 bases for V and 4 bases for J; bases not matched to a gene: 3. Germline loops: CDR1 MNHEY, CDR2 SVGEGT. The CDR3 is made up of 16 amino acids. CDR3 sequence (DNA): TGTGCCAGCAGTTACCGGACTAGCGGGGGACCAGATACGCAGTATTTT. Amino acid sequence: CASSYRTSGGPDTQYF.

This clonotype was observed a few times. The rearrangement joins TRBV30 to TRBJ2-1; D is perhaps TRBD1 (5 bases). This CDR3 comprises 11 residues. The germline V and J ends were trimmed by 3 bases and 8 bases, with 8 bases remaining between them. Germline values: CDR1 GTSNPN, CDR2 SVGIG (reference sequence). The CDR3 nucleotides read TGTGCCTGGAGCCAAGGGGATGAGCAGTTCTTC. Translating gives CAWSQGDEQFF.

About this clonotype itself: A read error may produce the germline difference seen at one junction end. The chain is built from TRBV2 and TRBJ2-2, with 9 bases that match TRBD1. The germline CDR1 and CDR2 sequences are SNHLY and FYNNEI. This CDR3 spans 16 amino acids. The CDR3 reads CACRDRESMREWELFF. CDR3 sequence (DNA): TGTGCCTGCAGGGACAGGGAATCAATGCGGGAGTGGGAGCTGTTTTTT.

The rearrangement uses TRBV12-3 or TRBV12-4 and TRBJ1-3; TRBD1 might be the D (5 bases). The CDR3 has 12 amino acids. V was trimmed by 11 bases and J by 0 bases, leaving 8 bases between them. The DNA of the CDR3 is TGTGCCGCGACAGACTCTGGAAACACCATATATTTT. Translating it yields CAATDSGNTIYF.

The rearrangement links TRBV30 to TRBJ2-1; 9 nucleotides align to TRBD2. The J segment lost 0 bases and the V segment lost 5 bases, leaving 8 bases of the junction unmatched. The CDR3 extends over 16 amino acids. The V gene's germline CDR1 is GTSNPN and CDR2 SVGIG (reference sequence). CDR3 nucleotides: TGTGCCTGGGCCACCCCTAGCGGGACCTCCTACAATGAGCAGTTCTTC. Translated, it gives CAWATPSGTSYNEQFF.

This chain uses TRBV5-1 with TRBJ2-5; 13 nucleotides match TRBD2. Trimming took 0 bases from V and 5 from J; bases not matched to a gene: 4. CDR3 length: 16 residues. Germline values: CDR1 SGHRS, CDR2 YFSETQ. CDR3 residues: CASSLGLAGGQETQYF. The CDR3 nucleotides are TGCGCCAGCAGCTTGGGACTAGCGGGAGGACAGGAGACCCAGTACTTC.

This clonotype has a handful of counts. The chain carries TRBV20-1 and TRBJ2-3; D is possibly TRBD2 (6 bases). This CDR3 spans 15 amino acids. With 0 bases removed from V and 3 bases from J, the gap between germline ends came to 13 bases. Germline assignment: CDR1 DFQATT and CDR2 SNEGSKA (reference sequence). The CDR3 DNA follows: TGCAGTGCTAGAGATCGATGGGGGAGGACAGATACGCAGTATTTT. This gives the protein CSARDRWGRTDTQYF.

This clonotype was seen only a few times. J is TRBJ2-3 and V is TRBV6-2 or TRBV6-3, with D possibly TRBD1 on 6 matching bases. From germline, CDR1 is MNHEY and CDR2 SVGEGT. This CDR3 contains 13 residues. The V and J ends lost 4 bases and 2 bases respectively, with 7 bases between them. CDR3 sequence: CASSWTATDTQYF. DNA of the CDR3: TGTGCCAGCAGTTGGACAGCCACAGATACGCAGTATTTT.

This chain uses TRBV7-9 with TRBJ2-5, with D possibly matching TRBD2 (5 bases). With 5 bases removed from V and 3 bases from J, the gap between germline ends came to 10 bases. Germline V gene lookup returns CDR1 SEHNR and CDR2 FQNEAQ (reference sequence). This CDR3 has 13 residues. The CDR3 DNA sequence: TGTGCCAGCAGCGCGGACTTAAAAGAGACCCAGTACTTC. This gives the protein CASSADLKETQYF. Variable domain in full (rest from reference TRBV7-9 and TRBJ2-5): DTGVSQNPRHKITKRGQNVTFRCDPISEHNRLYWYRQTLGQGPEFLTYFQNEAQLEKSRLLSDRFSAERPKGSFSTLEIQRTEQGDSAMYLCASSADLKETQYFGPGTRLLVL.

At least ten counts were recorded for this clonotype. The rearrangement uses TRBV7-2 and TRBJ1-1, with D perhaps TRBD1 (5 bases). Per germline, CDR1 SGHTA and CDR2 FQGNSA. The CDR3 is 15 residues long. V was pared by 5 bases and J by 0 bases, with 13 bases between. The CDR3 DNA is TGTGCCAGCAGCCCCGGTGGGGGAATGAACACTGAAGCTTTCTTT. Its protein is CASSPGGGMNTEAFF.

V and J are TRBV28 and TRBJ2-7; the match to TRBD1 covers 8 bases. Per germline, CDR1 MDHEN and CDR2 SYDVKM. The CDR3 extends over 14 amino acids. J was trimmed by 2 bases and V by 6 bases; bases with no gene match: 6. The CDR3 DNA is TGTGCCAGCAGGCCGACAGGGGACACCTACGAGCAGTACTTC. It translates to CASRPTGDTYEQYF.

The gene calls are TRBV12-3 or TRBV12-4 and TRBJ2-5, with TRBD2 matching 9 bases. The CDR3 has 14 amino acids. Unmatched junction bases numbered 2, after V lost 5 bases and J lost 1 base. The CDR3 coding sequence is TGTGCCAGCAGTCTGACTAGCGGCCAAGAGACCCAGTACTTC. This codes for CASSLTSGQETQYF.

The CDR3 loop reads CASSLAGSAGEAFF. CDR3 DNA sequence: TGTGCCAGCAGTTTAGCGGGATCGGCAGGGGAAGCTTTCTTT. The V and J genes are TRBV12-3 or TRBV12-4 and TRBJ1-1; a weak D match, TRBD1 (5 bases). This CDR3 has 14 residues. V lost 0 bases to trimming and J lost 8 bases, with 13 bases between them.

This clonotype was recorded a few times. This chain links TRBV19 with TRBJ2-5, with 9 bases lining up with TRBD2. This CDR3 region has 16 residues. Germline assignment: CDR1 LNHDA and CDR2 SQIVND (reference sequence). Trimming at V came to 0 bases and at J to 4 bases, leaving 6 bases not matched to a gene. The CDR3 nucleotides are TGTGCCAGTAGTATAGACCTTAGCGGGAGCGCAGAGACCCAGTACTTC. The encoded protein is CASSIDLSGSAETQYF.

The chain joins TRBV6-1 to TRBJ1-1; 8 bases map to TRBD1. The CDR3 spans 15 residues. Losses at the gene ends were 5 bases for V and 5 bases for J; bases not matched to a gene: 10. The germline gives CDR1 MNHNS, CDR2 SASEGT. CDR3 sequence: CASSPARDRWTEAFF. CDR3 in DNA: TGTGCCAGCAGTCCTGCCCGGGACAGGTGGACTGAAGCTTTCTTT.

V is TRBV28 and J is TRBJ2-2; D remains unclear. The V gene lost 5 bases and the J gene lost 5 bases, with 9 bases spanning the gap. CDR3 length: 13 residues. The V gene's germline CDR1 is MDHEN and CDR2 SYDVKM. The CDR3 region has the DNA TGTGCCAGCAGTCCCCGCCGTACCGGGGAGCTGTTTTTT. It yields the protein CASSPRRTGELFF.